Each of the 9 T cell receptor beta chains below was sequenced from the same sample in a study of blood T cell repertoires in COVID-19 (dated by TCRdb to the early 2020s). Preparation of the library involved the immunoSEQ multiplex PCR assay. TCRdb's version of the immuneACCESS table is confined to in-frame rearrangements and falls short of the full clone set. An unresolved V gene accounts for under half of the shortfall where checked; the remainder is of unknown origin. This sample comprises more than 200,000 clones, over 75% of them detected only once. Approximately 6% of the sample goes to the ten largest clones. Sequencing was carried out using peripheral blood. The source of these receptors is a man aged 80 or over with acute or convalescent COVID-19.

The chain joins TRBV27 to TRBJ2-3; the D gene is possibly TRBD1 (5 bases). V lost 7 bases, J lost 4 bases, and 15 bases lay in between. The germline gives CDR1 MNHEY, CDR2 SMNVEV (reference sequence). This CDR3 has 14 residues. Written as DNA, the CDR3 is TGTGCCAGCAATTTTTCAGGGTCCGCAGATACGCAGTATTTT. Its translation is CASNFSGSADTQYF.

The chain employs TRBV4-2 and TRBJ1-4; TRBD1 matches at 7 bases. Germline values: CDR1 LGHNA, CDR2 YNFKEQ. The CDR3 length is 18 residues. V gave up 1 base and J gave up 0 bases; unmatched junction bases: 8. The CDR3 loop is CASSQGKGGGTTNEKLFF. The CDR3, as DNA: TGTGCCAGCAGCCAAGGGAAAGGGGGCGGAACAACTAATGAAAAACTGTTTTTT.

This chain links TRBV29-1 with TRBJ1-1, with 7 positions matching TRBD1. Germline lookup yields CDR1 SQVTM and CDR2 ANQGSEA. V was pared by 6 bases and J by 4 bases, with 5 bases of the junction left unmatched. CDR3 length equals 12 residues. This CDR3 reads CSVDRATTEAFF. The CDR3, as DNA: TGCAGCGTCGACAGGGCCACCACTGAAGCTTTCTTT.

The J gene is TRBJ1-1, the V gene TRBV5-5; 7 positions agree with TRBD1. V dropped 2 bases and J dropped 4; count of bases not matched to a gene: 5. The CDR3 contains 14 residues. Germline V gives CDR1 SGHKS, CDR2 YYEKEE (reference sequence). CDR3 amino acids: CASSFQGVGTEAFF. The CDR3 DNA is TGTGCCAGCAGCTTCCAGGGGGTAGGCACTGAAGCTTTCTTT. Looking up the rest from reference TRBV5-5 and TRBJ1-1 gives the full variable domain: DAGVTQSPTHLIKTRGQQVTLRCSPISGHKSVSWYQQVLGQGPQFIFQYYEKEERGRGNFPDRFSARQFPNYSSELNVNALLLGDSALYLCASSFQGVGTEAFFGQGTRLTVV.

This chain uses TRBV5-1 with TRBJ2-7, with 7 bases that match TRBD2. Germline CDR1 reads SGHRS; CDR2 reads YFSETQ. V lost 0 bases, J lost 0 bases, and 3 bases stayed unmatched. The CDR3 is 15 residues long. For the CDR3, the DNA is TGCGCCAGCAGCTTGGAGGCGGGAGCCTCCTACGAGCAGTACTTC. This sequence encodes CASSLEAGASYEQYF. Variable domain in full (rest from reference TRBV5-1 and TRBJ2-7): KAGVTQTPRYLIKTRGQQVTLSCSPISGHRSVSWYQQTPGQGLQFLFEYFSETQRNKGNFPGRFSGRQFSNSRSEMNVSTLELGDSALYLCASSLEAGASYEQYFGPGTRLTVT.

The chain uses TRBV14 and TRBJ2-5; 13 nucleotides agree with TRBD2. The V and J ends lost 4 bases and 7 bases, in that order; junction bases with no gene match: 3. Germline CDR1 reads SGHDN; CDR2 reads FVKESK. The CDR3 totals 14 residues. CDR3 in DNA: TGTGCCAGCAGCCGAAGGACTAGCGGGGGGACCCAGTACTTC. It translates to CASSRRTSGGTQYF.

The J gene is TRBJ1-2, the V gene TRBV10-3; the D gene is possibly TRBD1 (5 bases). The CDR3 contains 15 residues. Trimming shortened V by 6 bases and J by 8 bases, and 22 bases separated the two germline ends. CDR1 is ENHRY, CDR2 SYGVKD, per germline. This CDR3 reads CAIRRTPAGGGGYTF. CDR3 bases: TGTGCCATCAGACGAACCCCCGCCGGGGGAGGCGGCTACACCTTC.

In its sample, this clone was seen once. In nucleotides, the CDR3 is TGCGCCAGCAGCCAAGATCTAGGGGGAAAACTGTTTTTT. Translating it yields CASSQDLGGKLFF. The V gene is TRBV4-1, the J gene TRBJ1-4; maybe TRBD1 (6 bases). The V gene's germline CDR1 is MGHRA and CDR2 YSYEKL. Trimming took 0 bases from V and 10 from J, leaving 9 bases between them. This CDR3 contains 13 residues.

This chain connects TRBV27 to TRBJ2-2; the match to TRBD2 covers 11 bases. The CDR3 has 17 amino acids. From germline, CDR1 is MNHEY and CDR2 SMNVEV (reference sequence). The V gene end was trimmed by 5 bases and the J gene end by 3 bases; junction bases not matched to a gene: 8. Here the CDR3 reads CASSPKTSGIYTGELFF. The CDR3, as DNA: TGTGCCAGCAGTCCTAAGACTAGCGGGATATACACCGGGGAGCTGTTTTTT.